This T cell receptor (beta chain) is from a study of blood T cell repertoires in COVID-19. Study context: There were acute and convalescent COVID-19 samples, and they came from the United States, Italy and Spain. PBMCs, B-cell-depleted T cells, or T cells were the source of the cDNA or gDNA that made up the material.

The CDR3 covers 16 residues. CDR1 is SGHTS, CDR2 YDEGEE, per germline. V gave up 4 bases and J gave up 5 bases, with 19 bases separating them. Per the original data handling: Researchers report that nucleated cell counts were estimated from reference gene primer amplification. The table came from immunoSEQ multiplex PCR; TCRdb's copy has only in-frame clones and leaves some out. The V and J calls and clone size are taken from that table; D and trimming were inferred from the DNA. The profile shows 85,000 to 95,000 clones, about nine tenths of them singletons. The chain uses TRBV5-8 and TRBJ1-5; D not resolved. This receptor was obtained from a woman of 80 years or more with acute or convalescent COVID-19. Sequencing was carried out using peripheral blood. DNA of the CDR3: TGTGCCAGCAGCCGTCGGACCCAACAGCGGGATCAGCCCCAGCATTTT. This codes for CASSRRTQQRDQPQHF.